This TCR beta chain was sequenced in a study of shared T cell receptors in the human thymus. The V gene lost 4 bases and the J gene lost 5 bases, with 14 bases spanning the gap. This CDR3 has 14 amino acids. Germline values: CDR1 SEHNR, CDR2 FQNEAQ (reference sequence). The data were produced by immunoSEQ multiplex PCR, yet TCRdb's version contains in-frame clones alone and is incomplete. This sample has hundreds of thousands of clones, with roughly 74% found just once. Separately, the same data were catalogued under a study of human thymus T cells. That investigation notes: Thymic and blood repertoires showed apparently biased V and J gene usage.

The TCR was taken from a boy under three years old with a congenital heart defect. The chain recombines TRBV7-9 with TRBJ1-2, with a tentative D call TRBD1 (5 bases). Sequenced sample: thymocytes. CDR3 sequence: CASSSGLANYGYTF. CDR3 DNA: TGTGCCAGCAGCTCGGGACTAGCCAATTATGGCTACACCTTC.